This T cell receptor beta chain was identified during a study of siplizumab effects on memory and regulatory T cells. General study results and limits: Versus about 26% in controls, the mappable alloreactive CD4+ clones averaged around 68% Treg-derived with siplizumab.

In this sample, this clone turned up a few times. No antigen is known for it. The repertoire was sequenced with immunoSEQ multiplex PCR; TCRdb's copy has only in-frame clones and lacks some. Of approximately 94,000 clones in the sample, about nine tenths were seen once. Germline CDR1 and CDR2: LNHDA and SQIVND (reference sequence). The CDR3 totals 15 residues. Trimming removed 7 bases from V and 0 bases from J, with 13 bases in between. The V and J genes are TRBV19 and TRBJ2-1; D not resolved. The sequencing input was CD4+ T cells sorted from blood. The TCR sequence derives from a human donor in good health. The CDR3 nucleotides read TGTGCCAGTACCCCCGGTCAGAGCTCCTACAATGAGCAGTTCTTC. Its protein product is CASTPGQSSYNEQFF.